This TCR beta chain was documented in a study of CD8+ T cells in alopecia areata. Sequencing relied on a cDNA template that was reverse transcribed from extracted RNA. Method: immunoSEQ multiplex PCR; TCRdb's copy keeps in-frame clones and lacks some. Of 200,000 or so clones in the sample, 58% were seen once. With 3 bases removed from V and 6 bases from J, the gap between germline ends came to 18 bases. Germline V gene lookup returns CDR1 SGHDN and CDR2 FVKESK. This CDR3 is 15 amino acids long. The sample's treatment: oral pan-JAK inhibitor, 5-10 mg twice daily. CD4+ and CD8+ T cells were sorted from PBMCs stained for CD3, CD4 and CD8.

The sequence was obtained from a human donor with alopecia areata. Sequencing used CD4+ T cells sorted from blood, obtained at week 24, from a patient treated with tofacitinib. The rearrangement links TRBV14 to TRBJ2-7, with a tentative D call TRBD2 (6 bases). In DNA form, the CDR3 reads TGTGCCAGCAGCCATGGTGCGGGGCGGACGTCCGAGCAGTACTTC. It codes for CASSHGAGRTSEQYF.